The table lists the clone carrying this T cell receptor beta chain with many counts. The antigen is undetermined. These data come from a study of neurological immune-mediated disorders. Study conclusions and caveats: The level of TCR clonal expansion was highest in patients with HTLV-1-associated myelopathy and lowest in multiple sclerosis, where it fell below the level seen in healthy controls.

In Maryland, USA, blood bank volunteers were the healthy controls. The unsorted libraries had their origin in 2 million PBMCs stored at -80 C. Trimming took 5 bases from V and 3 from J, leaving 13 bases between them. The V gene's germline CDR1 is SGHTA and CDR2 FQGNSA. The CDR3 runs 14 residues. The cDNA was synthesized by 5'RACE incorporating 10-nucleotide random UMIs. Via MiXCR, TCRdb re-called the 5' RACE reads, giving one row per CDR3 protein. Of over 65,000 distinct CDR3 sequences listed, 9.4% are singletons. The rearrangement links TRBV7-2 to TRBJ1-1; D remains ambiguous. The clonotype originates from a man in his forties or fifties in good health. The sequencing sample was made of PBMCs. In DNA form, the CDR3 reads TGTGCCAGCAGCCCCGCGAATACTGACACTGAAGCTTTCTTT. It translates to CASSPANTDTEAFF. Using reference TRBV7-2 and TRBJ1-1 for the parts outside the CDR3, the full variable domain is GAGVSQSPSNKVTEKGKDVELRCDPISGHTALYWYRQSLGQGLEFLIYFQGNSAPDKSGLPSDRFSAERTGGSVSTLTIQRTQQEDSAVYLCASSPANTDTEAFFGQGTRLTVV.